Below are 10 T cell receptor beta chains sequenced from a single sample in a study of beta chain features in type 1 diabetes. Findings and limits, study-wide: The study found moderately but significantly shorter TCRB CDR3s in all four CD4+ subsets of Type 1 diabetes patients.

The whole isolated RNA underwent reverse transcription, so sequencing captured expressed TCRB transcripts. Sequenced by immunoSEQ multiplex PCR; TCRdb stores in-frame clones only, minus some. The table records about 340,000 clones, approximately 13% of them present only once. These receptors have no known antigen. Material for sequencing was naive CD4+ T cells from blood. All receptors derive from a woman in her late teens or twenties with type 1 diabetes.

This rearrangement joins TRBV9 to TRBJ2-2; D perhaps matches TRBD2 (5 bases). The CDR3 is 17 amino acids. Deletions cut 4 bases from V and 3 bases from J, with 19 bases between. Germline CDR1 is SGDLS and CDR2 is YYNGEE. The CDR3 sequence: CASSPQVGGGDTGELFF. DNA for the CDR3: TGTGCCAGCAGCCCTCAGGTCGGCGGAGGCGACACCGGGGAGCTGTTTTTT. The variable domain in full, completed from reference TRBV9 and TRBJ2-2, reads DSGVTQTPKHLITATGQRVTLRCSPRSGDLSVYWYQQSLDQGLQFLIQYYNGEERAKGNILERFSAQQFPDLHSELNLSSLELGDSALYFCASSPQVGGGDTGELFFGEGSRLTVL.

There are a few counts of this clone. V and J are TRBV11-3 and TRBJ2-1; weak D call: TRBD2 (6 bases). CDR3 size: 12 residues. Germline-derived CDR1 and CDR2 are SGHNT and YENEEA. Trimming took off 1 base at V and 8 bases at J, with 6 bases between the two ends. CDR3 in amino acids: CASSLAGDEQFF. In DNA, the CDR3 is TGTGCCAGCAGCTTAGCGGGAGATGAGCAGTTCTTC.

This clone has just a few counts. CDR3 residues: CASSLPNLGVHEQYF. CDR3 nucleotide sequence: TGTGCCAGCAGTTTGCCTAATCTGGGAGTCCACGAGCAGTACTTC. The chain employs TRBV27 and TRBJ2-7, with D maybe TRBD2 (5 bases). The germline V gene has CDR1 MNHEY and CDR2 SMNVEV (reference sequence). This CDR3 spans 15 amino acids. Trimming stripped 3 bases from V and 5 bases from J, with 17 bases between.

The CDR3 region has the DNA TGTGCCAGCAGAGGACAGGGAAGAACTGAAGCTTTCTTT. This codes for CASRGQGRTEAFF. V and J are TRBV6-5 and TRBJ1-1; 8 nucleotides agree with TRBD1. Germline assignment: CDR1 MNHEY and CDR2 SVGAGI. V lost 6 bases, J lost 5 bases, and 5 bases stayed unmatched. The CDR3 is made up of 13 amino acids.

The chain recombines TRBV4-1 with TRBJ1-2, with 9 bases aligning to TRBD1. The V segment lost 4 bases and the J segment 2 bases; nucleotides outside the gene matches: 8. CDR3 length equals 16 residues. The germline V gene encodes CDR1 MGHRA and CDR2 YSYEKL. CDR3 DNA sequence: TGCGCCAGCAGCCCACCCGGGACAGGGACCAACTATGGCTACACCTTC. It yields the protein CASSPPGTGTNYGYTF.

This clone appeared a few times. The chain is built from TRBV19 and TRBJ2-1, with 10 bases fitting TRBD2. The CDR3 covers 17 residues. V shed 3 bases and J 0 bases; nucleotides not matched to a gene: 5. Germline lookup yields CDR1 LNHDA and CDR2 SQIVND (reference sequence). CDR3 DNA sequence: TGTGCCAGTAGTATTTTAGGGACTAGCGTCTCCTACAATGAGCAGTTCTTC. This gives the protein CASSILGTSVSYNEQFF.

This clone has just a few counts. The chain recombines TRBV19 with TRBJ1-2; D is undetermined. Germline lookup yields CDR1 LNHDA and CDR2 SQIVND (reference sequence). The CDR3 runs to 15 residues. V was shortened by 3 bases and J by 1 base, with 12 bases between the two germline ends. Here the CDR3 reads CASSMRGDLNYGYTF. The CDR3 DNA reads as TGTGCCAGTAGTATGAGAGGAGACCTTAACTATGGCTACACCTTC.

The J gene is TRBJ1-1, the V gene TRBV5-1; D may be TRBD1 (5 bases). V lost 5 bases to trimming and J lost 3 bases, with 14 bases between them. The CDR3 sequence is 14 residues long. The germline CDR1 and CDR2 sequences are SGHRS and YFSETQ. This CDR3 reads CASRQGSLDTEAFF. The CDR3 region has the DNA TGCGCCAGCAGGCAGGGCTCGTTGGACACTGAAGCTTTCTTT.

This chain links TRBV6-1 with TRBJ2-2; possible D gene TRBD2, 6 bases. Germline V gene lookup returns CDR1 MNHNS and CDR2 SASEGT. V was cut by 7 bases and J by 5 bases, with 14 bases left in between. The CDR3 covers 14 residues. The CDR3 DNA sequence: TGTGCCAGCAATTGGGTGGCGGGGACCGGGGAGCTGTTTTTT. Protein product: CASNWVAGTGELFF.

V usage is TRBV11-2 and J usage is TRBJ2-1; a possible D gene is TRBD2 (7 bases). Trimming left V 3 bases short and J 6 bases short, with 12 bases between. The CDR3 has 14 amino acids. Germline CDR1 and CDR2: SGHAT and FQNNGV. The CDR3 DNA reads as TGTGCCAGCAGCTTTTGGGAGGGGGTCAATGAGCAGTTCTTC. Protein product: CASSFWEGVNEQFF.